A selection of T cell receptor beta chains follows, all from one sample in a study of shared clonotypes between healthy human individuals. Produced via immunoSEQ multiplex PCR; TCRdb's table is partial and in-frame only. This sample carries roughly 720,000 clones, about 90% of them seen once, and the ten largest clones take about a third. Material: memory CD8+ T cells from PBMCs. Receptors originate from a man between 18 and 29 years old in good health. Some clones in this sample may be carry-over from other donors' samples. The CDR3 runs from the conserved cysteine through the conserved F or W. D genes are given only for firm matches. The size field is filled for only some rows; it gives once, few, many or a size class.

J gene: TRBJ2-7
clone size: -
D gene: TRBD2
V gene: TRBV6-5
CDR3 protein: CASSSLAGISYEQYF
CDR3 DNA: TGTGCCAGCAGCTCACTAGCGGGGATCTCCTACGAGCAGTACTTC

J gene: TRBJ1-4
clone size: -
D gene: -
V gene: TRBV30
CDR3 protein: CACDRLVLSDNEKLFF
CDR3 DNA: TGTGCCTGTGACAGACTCGTCCTATCAGATAATGAAAAACTGTTTTTT

J gene: TRBJ1-1
clone size: -
D gene: TRBD1
V gene: TRBV28
CDR3 protein: CASSTLTGGGDTEAFF
CDR3 DNA: TGTGCCAGCAGTACCTTGACAGGGGGCGGGGACACTGAAGCTTTCTTT

J gene: TRBJ2-7
clone size: once
D gene: -
V gene: TRBV4-1
CDR3 protein: CASSQGTVRGYEQYF
CDR3 DNA: TGCGCCAGCAGCCAAGGGACTGTTCGAGGGTACGAGCAGTACTTC

J gene: TRBJ1-6
clone size: -
D gene: TRBD1
V gene: TRBV27
CDR3 protein: CASSLMGTGMAPLHF
CDR3 DNA: TGTGCCAGCAGTTTAATGGGGACAGGAATGGCTCCCCTCCACTTT

J gene: TRBJ2-1
clone size: -
D gene: -
V gene: TRBV7-9
CDR3 protein: CASSRSGSYNEQFF
CDR3 DNA: TGTGCCAGCAGCCGTAGCGGCTCCTACAATGAGCAGTTCTTC

J gene: TRBJ2-7
clone size: -
D gene: -
V gene: TRBV9
CDR3 protein: CASSVGGGGSYEQYF
CDR3 DNA: TGTGCCAGCAGCGTAGGCGGAGGTGGCTCCTACGAGCAGTACTTC

J gene: TRBJ2-7
clone size: -
D gene: TRBD2
V gene: TRBV27
CDR3 protein: CASSLPGLAGAPYEQYF
CDR3 DNA: TGTGCCAGCAGTTTACCTGGACTAGCGGGAGCCCCCTACGAGCAGTACTTC

J gene: TRBJ2-7
clone size: -
D gene: TRBD2
V gene: TRBV7-9
CDR3 protein: CASSFWREGRIEQYF
CDR3 DNA: TGTGCCAGCAGCTTTTGGCGGGAGGGCCGTATCGAGCAGTACTTC

J gene: TRBJ2-2
clone size: -
D gene: TRBD1
V gene: TRBV10-3
CDR3 protein: CAINQPGQGSGELFF
CDR3 DNA: TGTGCCATCAATCAACCGGGACAGGGGAGCGGGGAGCTGTTTTTT

J gene: TRBJ1-5
clone size: once
D gene: TRBD1
V gene: TRBV28
CDR3 protein: CASSLYLRTGEDSNQPQHF
CDR3 DNA: TGTGCCAGCAGTTTATATTTAAGGACAGGGGAGGATAGCAATCAGCCCCAGCATTTT

J gene: TRBJ2-4
clone size: -
D gene: -
V gene: TRBV13
CDR3 protein: CASSLPQGTKNIQYF
CDR3 DNA: TGTGCCAGCAGCTTGCCTCAGGGGACTAAAAACATTCAGTACTTC

J gene: TRBJ2-7
clone size: -
D gene: TRBD1
V gene: TRBV5-6
CDR3 protein: CASSFDRGSTEEQYF
CDR3 DNA: TGTGCCAGCAGCTTCGACAGGGGTTCGACGGAAGAGCAGTACTTC

J gene: TRBJ1-1
clone size: once
D gene: -
V gene: TRBV28
CDR3 protein: CASTDGGRGRSTEAFF
CDR3 DNA: TGTGCCAGCACCGACGGGGGGAGAGGAAGAAGCACTGAAGCTTTCTTT

J gene: TRBJ1-2
clone size: once
D gene: -
V gene: TRBV19
CDR3 protein: CASSPRVSEPYGYTF
CDR3 DNA: TGTGCCAGTAGTCCCCGGGTTTCGGAACCCTATGGCTACACCTTC

J gene: TRBJ2-5
clone size: once
D gene: -
V gene: TRBV6-5
CDR3 protein: CASSSLAQETQYF
CDR3 DNA: TGTGCCAGCAGCTCGCTAGCACAAGAGACCCAGTACTTC

J gene: TRBJ1-4
clone size: -
D gene: -
V gene: TRBV4-1
CDR3 protein: CASSQDPANEKLFF
CDR3 DNA: TGCGCCAGCAGCCAAGATCCGGCTAATGAAAAACTGTTTTTT

J gene: TRBJ2-3
clone size: -
D gene: -
V gene: TRBV19
CDR3 protein: CASGTRTDTQYF
CDR3 DNA: TGTGCCAGTGGTACAAGGACAGATACGCAGTATTTT

J gene: TRBJ2-6
clone size: -
D gene: -
V gene: TRBV19
CDR3 protein: CASSDDSGANVLTF
CDR3 DNA: TGTGCCAGTAGTGATGACTCTGGGGCCAACGTCCTGACTTTC

J gene: TRBJ2-5
clone size: -
D gene: TRBD2
V gene: TRBV7-2
CDR3 protein: CASSFVAGGLQETQYF
CDR3 DNA: TGTGCCAGCAGCTTCGTAGCGGGAGGCCTCCAAGAGACCCAGTACTTC

J gene: TRBJ2-7
clone size: -
D gene: TRBD1
V gene: TRBV7-2
CDR3 protein: CASSRPGQVAYEQYF
CDR3 DNA: TGTGCCAGCAGCCGACCGGGACAGGTCGCCTACGAGCAGTACTTC

J gene: TRBJ1-2
clone size: -
D gene: TRBD1
V gene: TRBV27
CDR3 protein: CASSFLRDREYGYTF
CDR3 DNA: TGTGCCAGCAGTTTTTTGAGGGACAGGGAATATGGCTACACCTTC

J gene: TRBJ1-1
clone size: few
D gene: TRBD1
V gene: TRBV2
CDR3 protein: CASSDDREWTEAFF
CDR3 DNA: TGTGCCAGCAGTGATGACAGGGAGTGGACTGAAGCTTTCTTT

J gene: TRBJ2-1
clone size: -
D gene: TRBD2
V gene: TRBV5-1
CDR3 protein: CASSLSSGTSGPWGNEQFF
CDR3 DNA: TGCGCCAGCAGTTTGTCTTCCGGGACTAGCGGGCCGTGGGGGAATGAGCAGTTCTTC

J gene: TRBJ2-1
clone size: -
D gene: -
V gene: TRBV11-2
CDR3 protein: CASSLRGTGGAGYNEQFF
CDR3 DNA: TGTGCCAGCAGCTTAAGGGGAACGGGGGGCGCAGGCTACAATGAGCAGTTCTTC

J gene: TRBJ2-2
clone size: -
D gene: -
V gene: TRBV6-6
CDR3 protein: CASLGVGNTGELFF
CDR3 DNA: TGTGCCAGCCTAGGGGTAGGGAACACCGGGGAGCTGTTTTTT

J gene: TRBJ1-1
clone size: -
D gene: -
V gene: TRBV27
CDR3 protein: CASSVTGWTEAFF
CDR3 DNA: TGTGCCAGCAGTGTAACAGGGTGGACTGAAGCTTTCTTT

J gene: TRBJ1-3
clone size: -
D gene: -
V gene: TRBV7-9
CDR3 protein: CASSRYGDSGNTIYF
CDR3 DNA: TGTGCCAGCAGCCGATACGGAGACTCTGGAAACACCATATATTTT

J gene: TRBJ2-5
clone size: -
D gene: -
V gene: TRBV29-1
CDR3 protein: CSVLAAGGTQYF
CDR3 DNA: TGCAGCGTTCTGGCTGCCGGTGGGACCCAGTACTTC

J gene: TRBJ2-3
clone size: -
D gene: -
V gene: TRBV9
CDR3 protein: CASSPVGRTDTQYF
CDR3 DNA: TGTGCCAGCAGCCCCGTAGGTCGCACAGATACGCAGTATTTT

J gene: TRBJ2-3
clone size: -
D gene: TRBD2
V gene: TRBV2
CDR3 protein: CASSETSGLTDTQYF
CDR3 DNA: TGTGCCAGCAGTGAGACTAGCGGGCTCACAGATACGCAGTATTTT

J gene: TRBJ1-2
clone size: few
D gene: -
V gene: TRBV30
CDR3 protein: CAHYPTGNYGYTF
CDR3 DNA: TGTGCCCACTACCCCACAGGGAACTATGGCTACACCTTC

J gene: TRBJ1-1
clone size: -
D gene: -
V gene: TRBV28
CDR3 protein: CASSRTPVEAFF
CDR3 DNA: TGTGCCAGCAGCCGGACCCCGGTTGAAGCTTTCTTT

J gene: TRBJ2-2
clone size: once
D gene: TRBD1
V gene: TRBV7-3
CDR3 protein: CASSLTREQGAGELFF
CDR3 DNA: TGTGCCAGCAGCTTAACACGAGAGCAGGGGGCCGGGGAGCTGTTTTTT

J gene: TRBJ1-3
clone size: -
D gene: -
V gene: TRBV9
CDR3 protein: CASSVAGAAGNTIYF
CDR3 DNA: TGTGCCAGCAGCGTAGCCGGGGCAGCCGGAAACACCATATATTTT

J gene: TRBJ2-3
clone size: once
D gene: -
V gene: TRBV27
CDR3 protein: CASSLRQVAPDTQYF
CDR3 DNA: TGTGCCAGCAGTTTGAGGCAGGTGGCCCCAGATACGCAGTATTTT

J gene: TRBJ2-1
clone size: -
D gene: TRBD2
V gene: TRBV7-9
CDR3 protein: CASSSGSGSFNEQFF
CDR3 DNA: TGTGCCAGCAGCTCGGGTAGCGGGAGTTTTAATGAGCAGTTCTTC

J gene: TRBJ1-2
clone size: -
D gene: TRBD1
V gene: TRBV13
CDR3 protein: CASSFGTGKYDGYTF
CDR3 DNA: TGTGCCAGCAGCTTCGGGACAGGGAAATATGATGGCTACACCTTC

J gene: TRBJ2-7
clone size: -
D gene: -
V gene: TRBV29-1
CDR3 protein: CSVQGHLSYEQYF
CDR3 DNA: TGCAGCGTACAGGGACATCTCTCCTACGAGCAGTACTTC

J gene: TRBJ1-1
clone size: -
D gene: -
V gene: TRBV5-1
CDR3 protein: CASSLAEGTLNTEAFF
CDR3 DNA: TGCGCCAGCAGCTTGGCCGAGGGGACACTAAACACTGAAGCTTTCTTT

J gene: TRBJ2-7
clone size: -
D gene: TRBD1
V gene: TRBV27
CDR3 protein: CASSPGTGVWGEQYF
CDR3 DNA: TGTGCCAGCAGCCCCGGGACAGGGGTTTGGGGCGAGCAGTACTTC

J gene: TRBJ2-5
clone size: once
D gene: -
V gene: TRBV6-5
CDR3 protein: CASSAPGGSETQYF
CDR3 DNA: TGTGCCAGCAGTGCCCCGGGGGGCTCGGAGACCCAGTACTTC

J gene: TRBJ2-2
clone size: -
D gene: -
V gene: TRBV27
CDR3 protein: CASSTAPGELFF
CDR3 DNA: TGTGCCAGCAGTACCGCCCCCGGGGAGCTGTTTTTT

J gene: TRBJ2-5
clone size: -
D gene: TRBD2
V gene: TRBV7-9
CDR3 protein: CASSHNSGGGWETQYF
CDR3 DNA: TGTGCCAGCAGCCACAACAGCGGGGGCGGTTGGGAGACCCAGTACTTC

J gene: TRBJ2-3
clone size: -
D gene: TRBD1
V gene: TRBV27
CDR3 protein: CASSLSTGGTDTQYF
CDR3 DNA: TGTGCCAGCAGTTTATCGACAGGGGGCACAGATACGCAGTATTTT

J gene: TRBJ2-7
clone size: -
D gene: -
V gene: TRBV28
CDR3 protein: CASTPTGFREQYF
CDR3 DNA: TGTGCCAGCACCCCCACCGGGTTCAGGGAGCAGTACTTC

J gene: TRBJ2-7
clone size: -
D gene: -
V gene: TRBV6-6
CDR3 protein: CASSRGWPYEQYF
CDR3 DNA: TGTGCCAGCTCTCGAGGGTGGCCCTACGAGCAGTACTTC

J gene: TRBJ2-7
clone size: -
D gene: TRBD2
V gene: TRBV9
CDR3 protein: CASSVGLAVADEQYF
CDR3 DNA: TGTGCCAGCAGCGTAGGACTAGCGGTCGCCGACGAGCAGTACTTC

J gene: TRBJ2-5
clone size: -
D gene: -
V gene: TRBV5-1
CDR3 protein: CASSLAKEGRGGQETQYF
CDR3 DNA: TGCGCCAGCAGCTTGGCCAAAGAGGGCAGAGGAGGACAAGAGACCCAGTACTTC

J gene: TRBJ1-1
clone size: -
D gene: -
V gene: TRBV6-1
CDR3 protein: CASRETEGNTEAFF
CDR3 DNA: TGTGCCAGCAGAGAGACAGAGGGAAACACTGAAGCTTTCTTT

J gene: TRBJ2-7
clone size: -
D gene: -
V gene: TRBV30
CDR3 protein: CAWSVGRLNEQYF
CDR3 DNA: TGTGCCTGGAGTGTGGGAAGACTCAACGAGCAGTACTTC